The T cell receptor (beta chain) described here comes from a study of cytomegalovirus exposure and HLA in healthy donors. There are 17 residues in the CDR3. CDR1 and CDR2 (germline): MNHEY, SMNVEV (reference sequence). The V and J ends lost 5 bases and 1 base respectively, with 19 bases between them. Using immunoSEQ multiplex PCR, the repertoire was profiled, and TCRdb retains in-frame clones only, with some absent. The profile shows about 120,000 clones, about 96% of them singletons. This clone was seen just once. This sequence joins TRBV27 and TRBJ2-3, with a tentative D call TRBD1 (6 bases). The material sequenced was PBMCs. The receptor comes from a man younger than 30 in good health and CMV-seronegative. The CDR3 loop reads CASSLLRGNLGTDTQYF. The CDR3 coding sequence is TGTGCCAGCAGTCTTTTGAGGGGGAACCTGGGCACAGATACGCAGTATTTT.